The rows below give T cell receptor beta chains drawn from one sample of a study of vaccination effects on CD4 cells after COVID-19. Assay: immunoSEQ multiplex PCR; the TCRdb copy retains only in-frame clones and omits some. The sample yields tens of thousands of clones, 75% seen once. These TCRs' antigens remain unknown. The source was CD4+ T cells from PBMCs cultured with HCoV-OC43 spike peptides, collected before COVID-19 vaccination. Receptor source: a human donor who received a COVID-19 vaccine. Each CDR3 is given with its conserved first and last residue. D genes are given only for firm matches. The size field is filled for only some rows; it gives once, few, many or a size class.

>few|TRBJ2-1|TRBV11-1|NA
CASSSRRGVLDEQFF
TGTGCCAGCAGCAGCCGCAGGGGGGTGTTGGATGAGCAGTTCTTC
>NA|TRBJ2-3|TRBV7-9|TRBD1
CASSFRDRAGDTQYF
TGTGCCAGCAGCTTTAGGGACAGGGCGGGAGATACGCAGTATTTT
>once|TRBJ1-4|TRBV19|TRBD1
CASSPTGQGRNELFF
TGTGCCAGTAGTCCCACGGGACAGGGGAGAAACGAACTGTTTTTT
>few|TRBJ1-1|TRBV10-2|TRBD1
CASSGQGSGTEAFF
TGCGCCAGCAGTGGACAGGGGTCGGGCACTGAAGCTTTCTTT
>NA|TRBJ2-3|TRBV4-2|TRBD2
CASSQDRLAGPGTDTQYF
TGTGCCAGCAGCCAAGATCGGCTAGCGGGGCCTGGCACAGATACGCAGTATTTT
>NA|TRBJ2-1|TRBV24-1|TRBD2
CATSDVAGVINEQFF
TGTGCCACCAGTGATGTAGCGGGGGTCATCAATGAGCAGTTCTTC
>NA|TRBJ1-4|TRBV24-1|NA
CATSDARRSSNEKLFF
TGTGCCACCAGTGATGCTAGACGGAGCTCTAATGAAAAACTGTTTTTT
>NA|TRBJ1-2|TRBV27|TRBD1
CASSPRGTGPNYGYTF
TGTGCCAGCAGTCCCCGCGGGACAGGGCCTAACTATGGCTACACCTTC
>NA|TRBJ1-5|TRBV6-2/TRBV6-3|NA
CASSYLGTNQPQHF
TGTGCCAGCAGTTACCTGGGGACAAATCAGCCCCAGCATTTT
>once|TRBJ2-3|TRBV5-6|NA
CASSFGNPVRHADTQYF
TGTGCCAGCAGCTTTGGTAACCCAGTTCGCCACGCAGATACGCAGTATTTT
>NA|TRBJ1-2|TRBV24-1|TRBD1
CATSDPGGSYGYTF
TGTGCCACCAGTGACCCAGGGGGCTCCTATGGCTACACCTTC
>NA|TRBJ2-1|TRBV29-1|NA
CSVDGTFSYNEQFF
TGCAGCGTTGACGGGACTTTCTCCTACAATGAGCAGTTCTTC
>NA|TRBJ2-1|TRBV11-1|NA
CASSSGGGRYNEQFF
TGTGCCAGCAGCTCTGGGGGGGGCCGGTACAATGAGCAGTTCTTC
>NA|TRBJ2-2|TRBV30|NA
CAWDRINTGELFF
TGTGCCTGGGACAGGATAAACACCGGGGAGCTGTTTTTT
>NA|TRBJ1-2|TRBV19|NA
CASTRVNNYGYTF
TGTGCCAGTACGCGGGTTAATAACTATGGCTACACCTTC
>NA|TRBJ1-2|TRBV6-6|NA
CASSSWSYGYTF
TGTGCCAGCAGTAGCTGGAGCTATGGCTACACCTTC
>NA|TRBJ2-3|TRBV5-1|NA
CASSHPGTDTQYF
TGCGCCAGCAGCCACCCGGGGACAGATACGCAGTATTTT
>once|TRBJ1-4|TRBV19|NA
CASSTSMVSTNEKLFF
TGTGCCAGTAGTACCAGCATGGTCTCAACTAATGAAAAACTGTTTTTT
>few|TRBJ1-6|TRBV4-1|NA
CASASHRGALNSPLHF
TGCGCCAGCGCTTCCCATCGGGGTGCCCTTAATTCACCCCTCCACTTT
>NA|TRBJ2-1|TRBV7-9|TRBD2
CASSRWGGLHEQFF
TGTGCCAGCAGCCGCTGGGGGGGGTTACATGAGCAGTTCTTC
>NA|TRBJ2-3|TRBV9|NA
CASSVVSSSTDTQYF
TGTGCCAGCAGCGTCGTCTCATCTAGCACAGATACGCAGTATTTT
>NA|TRBJ2-5|TRBV18|TRBD2
CASSPRLAGAQETQYF
TGTGCCAGCTCACCTCGGCTGGCGGGAGCGCAAGAGACCCAGTACTTC